These T cell receptor beta chains were read from a single sample in a study of T cells after posttransplantation cyclophosphamide. Libraries were prepared by immunoSEQ multiplex PCR; TCRdb keeps only in-frame clonotypes and omits some of them. Among 8,000 or so clones listed, almost 90% were seen once. The material sequenced was CD4+ T cells sorted from blood, taken approximately 45 months after allogeneic stem cell transplant with posttransplant cyclophosphamide. These receptors all stem from a female patient aged 45-65 years who received an allogeneic stem cell transplant from a related donor, was CMV-positive, and had no GVHD. Some T cells may trace back to the graft donor. Each CDR3 is given with its conserved first and last residue. The D gene is left open where the match is weak. Clone size is shown for a subset of rows, as once, few, many or a class of expanded clone.

j_call d_call v_call clone_size cdr3_aa cdr3_nt
TRBJ1-5 TRBD1 TRBV15 few CATREGASNQPQHF TGTGCCACCAGGGAGGGGGCCAGCAATCAGCCCCAGCATTTT
TRBJ1-4 . TRBV5-1 . CASTLTLGRAEKLFF TGCGCCAGCACCCTCACTTTGGGCAGGGCTGAAAAACTGTTTTTT
TRBJ1-1 . TRBV18 . CASSPSRRTVNTEAFF TGTGCCAGCTCACCATCCAGGAGGACAGTGAACACTGAAGCTTTCTTT
TRBJ2-3 TRBD2 TRBV10-3 . CAITSGRAADTQYF TGTGCCATAACTAGCGGGAGGGCCGCAGATACGCAGTATTTT
TRBJ2-1 TRBD2 TRBV6-6 . CASSYPTIAGVDEQFF TGTGCCAGCAGTTATCCCACTATCGCGGGAGTTGATGAGCAGTTCTTC
TRBJ1-2 . TRBV30 once CAWSELGIRGYTF TGTGCCTGGAGTGAATTGGGCATCAGGGGCTACACCTTC
TRBJ2-5 . TRBV18 . CASSRSGFQETQYF TGTGCCAGCTCACGGTCAGGGTTTCAAGAGACCCAGTACTTC
TRBJ2-3 TRBD2 TRBV11-3 . CASSPGGGRGTDTQYF TGTGCCAGCAGCCCGGGGGGGGGCCGGGGCACAGATACGCAGTATTTT
TRBJ1-2 TRBD1 TRBV7-8 . CASSFGQGYGYTF TGTGCCAGCAGCTTCGGACAGGGATATGGCTACACCTTC
TRBJ2-1 TRBD2 TRBV7-7 . CASSLRLAGEGNEQFF TGTGCCAGCAGCTTAAGACTAGCGGGAGAAGGGAATGAGCAGTTCTTC
TRBJ2-4 TRBD2 TRBV28 . CASSATSGRAKNIQYF TGTGCCAGCAGCGCCACTAGCGGGAGGGCCAAAAACATTCAGTACTTC
TRBJ2-7 . TRBV7-2 . CASSSGTRELDEQYF TGTGCCAGCAGCTCCGGTACCCGGGAGTTGGACGAGCAGTACTTC
TRBJ1-3 TRBD1 TRBV5-1 . CASSVTGEVNTIYF TGCGCCAGCAGCGTGACAGGGGAAGTTAACACCATATATTTT
TRBJ2-3 . TRBV7-9 . CASSFGPGSGTDTQYF .
TRBJ1-5 TRBD1 TRBV28 . CASSYKDRLLYSNQPQHF TGTGCCAGCAGTTACAAGGACAGGCTATTATATAGCAATCAGCCCCAGCATTTT
TRBJ2-2 TRBD1 TRBV10-1 once CASRTGVRGELFF TGCGCCAGCAGGACAGGGGTCCGCGGGGAGCTGTTTTTT
TRBJ2-6 TRBD2 TRBV5-4 . CASSPLWGGYSGANVLTF TGTGCCAGCAGCCCGCTCTGGGGGGGTTACTCTGGGGCCAACGTCCTGACTTTC
TRBJ2-5 . TRBV10-3 . CAISEGGGGGETQYF TGTGCCATCAGTGAAGGTGGGGGAGGCGGAGAGACCCAGTACTTC
TRBJ2-5 . TRBV11-2 . CASSLLRGKETQYF TGTGCCAGCAGCTTACTTAGGGGGAAAGAGACCCAGTACTTC
TRBJ2-1 . TRBV11-3 once CASSPKASSNEQFF TGTGCCAGCAGCCCGAAGGCTAGTAGCAATGAGCAGTTCTTC
TRBJ2-3 TRBD2 TRBV5-1 once CASSLSLAGLKQDTQYF TGCGCCAGCAGCTTGTCCCTAGCGGGCCTCAAGCAGGATACGCAGTATTTT
TRBJ1-4 . TRBV29-1 . CSATVATNEKLFF TGCAGCGCAACAGTTGCAACTAATGAAAAACTGTTTTTT
TRBJ1-5 . TRBV28 . CVSSLDRPNQPQHF TGTGTCAGCAGTCTGGACAGACCGAATCAGCCCCAGCATTTT